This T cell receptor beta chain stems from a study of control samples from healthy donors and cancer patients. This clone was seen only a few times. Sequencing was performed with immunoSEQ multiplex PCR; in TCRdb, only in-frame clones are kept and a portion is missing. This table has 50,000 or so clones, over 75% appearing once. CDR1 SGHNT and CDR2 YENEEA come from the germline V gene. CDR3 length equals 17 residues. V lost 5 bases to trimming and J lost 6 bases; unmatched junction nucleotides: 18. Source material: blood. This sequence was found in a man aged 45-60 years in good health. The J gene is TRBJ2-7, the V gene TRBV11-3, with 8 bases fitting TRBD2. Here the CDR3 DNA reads TGTGCCAGCAGCCCACTGCCCCCTAGCGGGCGACAAACCGAGCAGTACTTC. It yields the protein CASSPLPPSGRQTEQYF. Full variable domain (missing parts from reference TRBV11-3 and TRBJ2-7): EAGVVQSPRYKIIEKKQPVAFWCNPISGHNTLYWYLQNLGQGPELLIRYENEEAVDDSQLPKDRFSAERLKGVDSTLKIQPAELGDSAVYLCASSPLPPSGRQTEQYFGPGTRLTVT.